A selection of T cell receptor beta chains follows, all from one sample in a study of breast tumors, draining lymph nodes, adjacent tissues. TCRdb re-analysed the multiplex PCR reads in MiXCR, keeping a single row per CDR3 protein. The table records 66,000 or so distinct CDR3 sequences, over 40% of them present only once. Sequencing was performed on breast tumor tissue. These TCRs come from a female donor with breast cancer. Some clones in this sample may be carry-over from other donors' samples. Both conserved end residues are part of each CDR3. D genes are given only for firm matches. The size of a clone is reported for some rows only, either as once, few or many, or as a class for expanded clones.

J gene | clone size | V gene | D gene | CDR3 protein | CDR3 DNA
TRBJ2-1 | many | TRBV20-1 | . | CSARIGATVDWEQFF | TGCAGTGCTAGAATCGGGGCTACCGTGGATTGGGAGCAGTTCTTC
TRBJ2-1 | . | TRBV25-1 | TRBD1 | CASFRTGFYNEQFF | TGTGCCAGCTTCCGGACAGGGTTCTACAATGAGCAGTTCTTC
TRBJ2-5 | . | TRBV7-9 | TRBD2 | CASSLEAGRETQGF | TGTGCCAGCAGCTTAGAAGCCGGGCGGGAGACCCAGGGCTTC
TRBJ1-1 | few | TRBV7-2 | . | CASSLVRGATAFF | TGTGCCAGCAGCTTAGTTAGGGGGGCCACAGCTTTCTTT
TRBJ2-1 | many | TRBV12-3/TRBV12-4 | TRBD2 | CASSLPRGAGGLPEQFF | TGTGCCAGCAGCCTCCCTAGGGGAGCGGGAGGTCTTCCTGAGCAGTTCTTC
TRBJ2-3 | . | TRBV19 | . | CASSILGLNGYTDTQYF | TGTGCCAGTAGTATCTTAGGGCTCAATGGCTACACAGATACGCAGTATTTT
TRBJ2-3 | many | TRBV20-1 | . | CSATQEADTQYF | TGCAGTGCTACCCAGGAAGCAGATACGCAGTATTTT
TRBJ1-2 | many | TRBV10-1 | . | CASSESQADGALYGYTF | TGCGCCAGCAGTGAGTCGCAGGCGGACGGGGCCCTCTATGGCTACACCTTC
TRBJ2-4 | many | TRBV19 | TRBD2 | CASSIESPGTSGTKNIQYF | TGTGCCAGTAGTATAGAAAGCCCCGGGACTAGCGGGACCAAAAACATTCAGTACTTC
TRBJ2-3 | many | TRBV4-2 | TRBD1 | CASSRRDRAYTDTQYF | TGTGCCAGCAGCCGTCGGGACAGGGCATACACAGATACGCAGTATTTT
TRBJ2-3 | many | TRBV20-1 | . | CSARDRADSFTDTQYF | TGCAGTGCTAGAGATCGCGCGGACTCATTCACAGATACGCAGTATTTT
TRBJ1-2 | once | TRBV29-1 | . | CSVAISADYGYTF | TGCAGCGTTGCCATCTCAGCCGACTATGGCTACACCTTC
TRBJ1-2 | many | TRBV12-3/TRBV12-4 | . | CASSCSCLANYGYTF | TGTGCCAGCAGTTGTTCATGTTTGGCTAACTATGGCTACACCTTC
TRBJ2-7 | . | TRBV10-2 | . | CASSERESGYERYF | TGCGCCAGCAGTGAGCGGGAGAGTGGCTACGAGCGGTACTTC
TRBJ2-3 | many | TRBV19 | TRBD2 | CASNPSGRATDTQYF | TGTGCCAGTAACCCTAGCGGGAGGGCCACAGATACGCAGTATTTT
TRBJ2-5 | . | TRBV11-3 | . | CASSRAGAGETQYF | TGTGCCAGCAGCCGGGCAGGGGCGGGGGAGACCCAGTACTTC
TRBJ2-3 | . | TRBV3-1 | . | CATSGPGLETQYF | TGTGCCACCAGTGGGCCCGGACTGGAAACGCAGTATTTT
TRBJ2-5 | many | TRBV7-2 | . | CASSPRTMGQETQYF | TGTGCCAGCAGCCCCCGGACGATGGGACAAGAGACCCAGTACTTC
TRBJ1-5 | . | TRBV19 | TRBD1 | CASSIRDRANQPQHF | TGTGCCAGTAGTATCCGGGACAGGGCCAATCAGCCCCAGCATTTT
TRBJ1-5 | medium-sized | TRBV14 | . | CASSLSTGQPQHF | TGTGCCAGCAGCCTTTCAACGGGACAGCCCCAGCATTTT
TRBJ1-6 | . | TRBV7-9 | . | CASSFYPGGSWPLHF | TGTGCCAGCAGCTTCTATCCGGGGGGAAGTTGGCCCCTCCACTTT
TRBJ2-5 | many | TRBV7-2 | . | CASSQTGSSETQYF | TGTGCCAGCAGCCAAACCGGCAGTTCCGAGACCCAGTACTTC
TRBJ2-3 | many | TRBV9 | . | CASSVDRGAYTDTQYF | TGTGCCAGCAGCGTAGATAGGGGCGCGTACACAGATACGCAGTATTTT
TRBJ1-3 | medium-sized | TRBV10-3 | . | CAISQGHSGNTIYF | TGTGCCATCAGCCAGGGGCACTCTGGAAACACCATATATTTT
TRBJ1-1 | many | TRBV29-1 | . | CTGRENTEAFF | TGCACCGGACGGGAGAACACTGAAGCTTTCTTT
TRBJ1-5 | many | TRBV4-1 | . | CASSQLGGNQPQHF | TGCGCCAGCAGCCAATTGGGTGGCAATCAGCCCCAGCATTTT
TRBJ2-7 | many | TRBV20-1 | . | CSASKAYPYEQYF | TGCAGTGCCTCCAAAGCGTACCCCTACGAGCAGTACTTC
TRBJ1-4 | many | TRBV27 | . | CASSFWGSATNEKLFF | TGTGCCAGCAGTTTCTGGGGCTCCGCAACTAATGAAAAACTGTTTTTT
TRBJ1-2 | . | TRBV29-1 | TRBD1 | CSVATGTGRNYGYTF | TGCAGCGTTGCCACCGGGACAGGGAGAAACTATGGCTACACCTTC
TRBJ2-2 | many | TRBV5-6 | . | CASSTGWVTGELFF | TGTGCCAGCTCGACGGGGTGGGTCACCGGGGAGCTGTTTTTT
TRBJ2-7 | . | TRBV9 | . | CASRVSGKNDGQYF | TGTGCCAGCAGGGTAAGTGGGAAGAACGACGGGCAGTACTTC
TRBJ2-2 | . | TRBV11-2 | TRBD1 | CASSPRDSTGELFF | TGTGCCAGCAGCCCTCGGGACAGTACCGGGGAGCTGTTTTTT
TRBJ2-5 | many | TRBV20-1 | TRBD2 | CSAREPLSGGTQETQYF | TGCAGTGCTAGAGAACCCCTTAGCGGGGGGACCCAAGAGACCCAGTACTTC
TRBJ1-6 | . | TRBV7-7 | TRBD1 | CASSQGQNSPLHF | TGTGCTAGCAGCCAGGGACAGAATTCACCCCTCCACTTT
TRBJ1-2 | . | TRBV29-1 | . | CSVEGPGAGGGYTF | TGCAGCGTTGAGGGACCAGGGGCCGGTGGTGGCTACACCTTC
TRBJ1-2 | . | TRBV11-2 | TRBD1 | CASSSDRGTYGYTF | TGTGCCAGCAGCTCGGACAGGGGGACCTATGGCTACACCTTC
TRBJ1-4 | many | TRBV20-1 | TRBD1 | CSASTGTGLEKLFF | TGCAGTGCTTCGACCGGGACAGGGCTTGAAAAACTGTTTTTT
TRBJ2-2 | many | TRBV27 | . | CASRGGGESTGELFF | TGTGCCAGCAGAGGCGGCGGGGAGTCTACCGGGGAGCTGTTTTTT
TRBJ2-7 | . | TRBV2 | . | CASSERVSYEQYF | TGCGCCAGCAGTGAAAGGGTCTCCTACGAGCAGTACTTC
TRBJ2-1 | . | TRBV2 | . | CASSPLTGDKQFF | TGTGCCAGCAGCCCGTTAACGGGGGATAAGCAGTTCTTC
TRBJ2-3 | medium-sized | TRBV5-8 | . | CASSTLGTDTQYF | TGTGCCAGCAGCACTTTGGGGACAGATACGCAGTATTTT
TRBJ1-6 | . | TRBV9 | TRBD1 | CASSPRDSLNSPLHF | TGTGCCAGCAGCCCAAGGGACAGCCTAAATTCACCCCTCCACTTT
TRBJ1-4 | many | TRBV2 | . | CASSGARTTNEKLFF | TGTGCCAGCAGTGGTGCTCGGACGACTAATGAAAAACTGTTTTTT
TRBJ2-1 | . | TRBV27 | TRBD2 | CASRREGTPSSYNEQFF | TGTGCCAGCAGACGGGAGGGGACGCCGAGCTCCTACAATGAGCAGTTCTTC
TRBJ2-7 | many | TRBV5-1 | . | CASSPQGGGLSYEQYF | TGCGCCAGCAGCCCCCAGGGGGGGGGGCTGTCCTACGAGCAGTACTTC
TRBJ1-2 | many | TRBV6-1 | . | CASSEGGTNYGYTF | TGTGCCAGCAGTGAGGGTGGCACTAACTATGGCTACACCTTC